This entry is about one TCR beta chain. Its antigen is currently unknown. This sample stems from a study of CD8+ T cells in alopecia areata. Points from the study as a whole: Higher clonality was seen in lesional scalp than in normal scalp, especially in alopecia totalis/universalis.

CDR1 is SGHRS and CDR2 is YFSETQ in the germline V gene. The length of the CDR3 is 13 residues. Trimming stripped 0 bases from V and 7 bases from J, with 10 bases between. The sample's treatment: oral pan-JAK inhibitor, 5-10 mg twice daily. From alopecia areata patients, lesional scalp punch biopsies and peripheral blood were collected. PBMCs were stained for CD3, CD4 and CD8, and CD4+ and CD8+ T cells were sorted. RNA was isolated and reverse transcribed to cDNA, the sequencing template. The assay was immunoSEQ multiplex PCR, and TCRdb's table has in-frame clones only and misses some. The sample gives 90,000 to 150,000 clones, 50% to 55% of which show up once; roughly 0.5% is in the top ten.

The clonotype comes from a human donor with alopecia areata. The specimen comprised CD4+ T cells sorted from blood, sampled at week 4, from a patient treated with tofacitinib. The chain joins TRBV5-1 to TRBJ1-1, with D hard to call. Written as DNA, the CDR3 is TGCGCCAGCAGCTTGGTTTTGGGAAATGAAGCTTTCTTT. Protein sequence: CASSLVLGNEAFF.